This T cell receptor (beta chain) was retrieved from a study of response to subunit inactivated influenza vaccine. This clonotype appeared many times. TCRdb re-called the RT-PCR reads with MiXCR, one entry per CDR3 protein. The sample consists of roughly 460,000 distinct CDR3 sequences, 9.5% to 12% of them appearing once. Unmatched junction bases numbered 2, after V lost 4 bases and J lost 0 bases. Germline V gives CDR1 SQVTM, CDR2 ANQGSEA. The CDR3 loop spans 16 amino acids. The V call is TRBV29-1, the J call TRBJ2-1; 14 nucleotides agree with TRBD2. The sequence came from a man in his forties or fifties who received an inactivated influenza vaccine. Here the sequenced sample was PBMCs from blood, taken roughly 6 weeks after vaccination. The CDR3 nucleotides are TGCAGCGTTGGGACTAGCGGGGGGAGCTCCTACAATGAGCAGTTCTTC. It codes for CSVGTSGGSSYNEQFF.